Listed here are 6 T cell receptor beta chains from one sample, sequenced in a study of blood T cell repertoires in COVID-19. Sequenced by immunoSEQ multiplex PCR; TCRdb stores in-frame clones only, minus some. In the table there are roughly 230,000 clones, 80% to 90% of which are singletons. Material for sequencing was peripheral blood. The source of these receptors is a man aged 40-55 years with active or convalescent COVID-19.

The chain links TRBV7-9 to TRBJ2-7, with D perhaps TRBD1 (5 bases). The germline V and J ends were trimmed by 5 bases and 5 bases, with 19 bases remaining between them. The germline V gene has CDR1 SEHNR and CDR2 FQNEAQ (reference sequence). The CDR3 spans 15 residues. CDR3: CASSLGKTVGHEQYF. Written as DNA, the CDR3 is TGTGCCAGCAGCCTGGGGAAGACAGTCGGCCACGAGCAGTACTTC.

The rearrangement links TRBV6-1 to TRBJ2-3, with D possibly matching TRBD1 (6 bases). The V gene lost 2 bases and the J gene lost 5 bases, with 11 bases spanning the gap. The germline V gene has CDR1 MNHNS and CDR2 SASEGT. CDR3 length: 14 residues. CDR3 protein: CASSERGSGDTQYF. CDR3 coding DNA: TGTGCCAGCAGTGAAAGGGGGTCCGGAGATACGCAGTATTTT.

The chain carries TRBV4-2 and TRBJ1-4; D perhaps matches TRBD1 (5 bases). Trimming removed 0 bases from V and 10 bases from J, with 18 bases in between. The CDR3 consists of 16 residues. Germline V gives CDR1 LGHNA, CDR2 YNFKEQ. The CDR3 nucleotides are TGTGCCAGCAGCCAAGAGGGCGGCCCGACAGAAGGAAAACTGTTTTTT. It yields the protein CASSQEGGPTEGKLFF.

This clone was seen a single time. This chain links TRBV11-2 with TRBJ1-4, with a possible D match to TRBD1 (5 bases). Germline V lookup: CDR1 SGHAT, CDR2 FQNNGV. The V end lost 0 bases, the J end lost 8 bases, and 13 bases lay between the germline ends. This CDR3 region has 15 residues. Here the CDR3 reads CASSLDRVGGEKLFF. The CDR3 nucleotides are TGTGCCAGCAGCTTAGACAGGGTTGGGGGGGAAAAACTGTTTTTT.

V is TRBV5-1 and J is TRBJ1-3, with D possibly being TRBD1 (6 bases). The CDR3 spans 16 residues. CDR1 is SGHRS, CDR2 YFSETQ, per germline. Deletions cut 2 bases from V and 4 bases from J, with 16 bases between. CDR3 coding DNA: TGCGCCAGCAGCTTCGGGGCACAGGGATCCGGAAACACCATATATTTT. Encoded protein: CASSFGAQGSGNTIYF.

This clone was observed a single time. This chain uses TRBV5-8 with TRBJ1-2; 7 bases fit TRBD1. Per germline, CDR1 SGHTS and CDR2 YDEGEE. Trimming removed 4 bases from V and 3 bases from J; junction bases left unmatched: 6. CDR3 length: 14 amino acids. CDR3 DNA sequence: TGTGCCAGCAGCCAGGGACAGACCTACTATGGCTACACCTTC. This gives the protein CASSQGQTYYGYTF.